The clone carrying this TCR beta chain has only a few counts. This sample is part of a study of human T cells and chemical hapten exposure. Time point given: pre-sensitization, week 0. Specified treatment: therapeutic diphenylcyclopropenone sensitization with weekly scalp DPC. Each CDR3 protein is one row after TCRdb ran MiXCR on the RACE reads. The table records about 93,000 distinct CDR3 sequences, 8.5% of them present only once. The sequence was collected from a man in his forties with alopecia areata. Some clones in this sample may be carry-over from other donors' samples. This material consisted of whole blood, taken in connection with sensitization to the hapten diphenylcyclopropenone (DPC).

This CDR3 reads CASSYSGWGTEAFF. The CDR3 coding sequence is TGTGCCAGCAGTTACTCAGGGTGGGGCACTGAAGCTTTCTTT. The chain combines TRBV6-2 or TRBV6-3 with TRBJ1-1, with unresolved D. The V gene lost 0 bases and the J gene lost 4 bases, with 9 bases spanning the gap. The CDR3 is 14 residues long. CDR1 is MNHEY, CDR2 SVGEGT, per germline.